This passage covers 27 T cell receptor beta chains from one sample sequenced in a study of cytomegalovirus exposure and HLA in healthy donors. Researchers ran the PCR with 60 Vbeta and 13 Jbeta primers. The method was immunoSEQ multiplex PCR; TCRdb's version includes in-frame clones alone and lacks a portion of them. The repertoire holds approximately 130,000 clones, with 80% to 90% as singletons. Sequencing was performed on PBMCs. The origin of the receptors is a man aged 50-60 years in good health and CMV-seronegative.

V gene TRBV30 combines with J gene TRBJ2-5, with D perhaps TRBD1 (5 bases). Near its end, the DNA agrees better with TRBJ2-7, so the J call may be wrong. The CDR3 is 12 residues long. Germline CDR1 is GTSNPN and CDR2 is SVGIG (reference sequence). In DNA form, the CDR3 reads TGTGCCTGGGAACAGAAGGGGTACGAGCAGTACTTC. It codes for CAWEQKGYEQYF.

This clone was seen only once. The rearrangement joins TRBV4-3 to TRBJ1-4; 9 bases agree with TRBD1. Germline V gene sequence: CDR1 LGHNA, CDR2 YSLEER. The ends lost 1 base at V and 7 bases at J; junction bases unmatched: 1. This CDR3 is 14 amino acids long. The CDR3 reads CASSQGQGGEKLFF. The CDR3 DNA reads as TGCGCCAGCAGCCAAGGACAGGGGGGTGAAAAACTGTTTTTT.

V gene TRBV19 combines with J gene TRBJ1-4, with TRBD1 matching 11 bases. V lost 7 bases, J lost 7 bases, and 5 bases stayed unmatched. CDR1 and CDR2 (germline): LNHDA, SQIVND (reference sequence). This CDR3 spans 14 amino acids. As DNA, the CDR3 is TGTGCCAGTACCCCCGGGACAGGGGGTGAAAAACTGTTTTTT. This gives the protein CASTPGTGGEKLFF.

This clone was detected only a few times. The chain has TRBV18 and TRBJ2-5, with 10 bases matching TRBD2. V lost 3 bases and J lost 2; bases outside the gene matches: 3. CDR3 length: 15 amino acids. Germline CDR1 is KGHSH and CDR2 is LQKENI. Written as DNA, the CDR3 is TGTGCCAGCTCACCCTTAGCGGGGGGACAAGAGACCCAGTACTTC. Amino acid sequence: CASSPLAGGQETQYF.

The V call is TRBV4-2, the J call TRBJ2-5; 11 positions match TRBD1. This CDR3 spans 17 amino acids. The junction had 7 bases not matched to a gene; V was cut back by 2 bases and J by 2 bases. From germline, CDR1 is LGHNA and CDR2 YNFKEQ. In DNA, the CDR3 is TGTGCCAGCAGCCAAACCGGGACAGGGGGGTTACAAGAGACCCAGTACTTC. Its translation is CASSQTGTGGLQETQYF.

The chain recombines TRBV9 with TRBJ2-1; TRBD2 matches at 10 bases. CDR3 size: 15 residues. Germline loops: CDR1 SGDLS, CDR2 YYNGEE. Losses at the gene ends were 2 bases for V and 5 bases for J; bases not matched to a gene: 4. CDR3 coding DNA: TGTGCCAGCAGCGTTATAGCGGGGGGAAACAATGAGCAGTTCTTC. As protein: CASSVIAGGNNEQFF.

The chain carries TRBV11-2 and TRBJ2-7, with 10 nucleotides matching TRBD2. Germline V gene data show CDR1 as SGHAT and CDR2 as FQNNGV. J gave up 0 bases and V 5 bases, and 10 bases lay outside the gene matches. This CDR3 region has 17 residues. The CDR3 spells CASSPGLAALSSYEQYF. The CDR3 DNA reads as TGTGCCAGCAGCCCCGGACTAGCGGCCCTGAGCTCCTACGAGCAGTACTTC.

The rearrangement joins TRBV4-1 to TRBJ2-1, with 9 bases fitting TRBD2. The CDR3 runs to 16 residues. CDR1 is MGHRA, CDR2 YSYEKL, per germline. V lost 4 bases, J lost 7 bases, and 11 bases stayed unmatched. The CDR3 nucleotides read TGCGCCAGCAGCCGACCGGGACTAGCAGTGGGAAATGAGCAGTTCTTC. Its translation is CASSRPGLAVGNEQFF.

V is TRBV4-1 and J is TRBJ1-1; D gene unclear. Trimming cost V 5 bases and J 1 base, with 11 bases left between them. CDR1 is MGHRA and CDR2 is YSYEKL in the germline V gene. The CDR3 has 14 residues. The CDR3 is CASSAGQWNTEAFF. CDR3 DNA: TGCGCCAGCAGCGCGGGCCAATGGAACACTGAAGCTTTCTTT.

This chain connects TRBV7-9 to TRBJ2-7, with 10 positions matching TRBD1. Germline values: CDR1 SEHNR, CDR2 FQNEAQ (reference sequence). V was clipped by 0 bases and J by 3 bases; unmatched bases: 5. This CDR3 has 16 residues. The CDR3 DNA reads TGTGCCAGCAGCTTAGCAGACAGGGGGCCCCTCTACGAGCAGTACTTC. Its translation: CASSLADRGPLYEQYF.

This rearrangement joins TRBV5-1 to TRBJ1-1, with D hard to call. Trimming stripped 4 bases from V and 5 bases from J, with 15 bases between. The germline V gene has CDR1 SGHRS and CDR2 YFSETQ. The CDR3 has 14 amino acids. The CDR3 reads CASSMASPRTEAFF. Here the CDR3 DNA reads TGCGCCAGCAGCATGGCTTCCCCGAGGACTGAAGCTTTCTTT. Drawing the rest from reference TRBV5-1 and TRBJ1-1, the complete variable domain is KAGVTQTPRYLIKTRGQQVTLSCSPISGHRSVSWYQQTPGQGLQFLFEYFSETQRNKGNFPGRFSGRQFSNSRSEMNVSTLELGDSALYLCASSMASPRTEAFFGQGTRLTVV.

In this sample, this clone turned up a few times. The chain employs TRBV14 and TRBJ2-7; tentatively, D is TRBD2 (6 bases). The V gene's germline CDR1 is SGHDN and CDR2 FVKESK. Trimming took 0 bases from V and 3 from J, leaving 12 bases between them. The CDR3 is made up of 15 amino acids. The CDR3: CASSQDDRRGYEQYF. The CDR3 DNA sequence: TGTGCCAGCAGCCAAGATGATCGGCGGGGCTACGAGCAGTACTTC.

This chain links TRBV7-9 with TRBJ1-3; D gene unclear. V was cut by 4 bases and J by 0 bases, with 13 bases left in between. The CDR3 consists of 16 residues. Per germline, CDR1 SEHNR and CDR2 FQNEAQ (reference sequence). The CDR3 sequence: CASSSSGMDSGNTIYF. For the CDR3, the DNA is TGTGCCAGCAGCTCCTCGGGGATGGACTCTGGAAACACCATATATTTT.

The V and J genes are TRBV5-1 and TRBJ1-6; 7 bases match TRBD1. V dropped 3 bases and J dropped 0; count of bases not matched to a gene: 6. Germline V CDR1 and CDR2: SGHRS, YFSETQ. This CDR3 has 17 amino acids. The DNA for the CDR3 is TGCGCCAGCAGCTCTGGGACAGCCAGCTCCTATAATTCACCCCTCCACTTT. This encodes CASSSGTASSYNSPLHF.

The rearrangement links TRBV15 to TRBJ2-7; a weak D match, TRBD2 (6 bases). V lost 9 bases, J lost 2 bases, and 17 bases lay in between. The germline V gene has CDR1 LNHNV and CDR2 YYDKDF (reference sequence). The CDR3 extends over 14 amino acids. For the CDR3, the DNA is TGTGCCACTACAGGAGGGGAAGCGACCTACGAGCAGTACTTC. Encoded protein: CATTGGEATYEQYF.

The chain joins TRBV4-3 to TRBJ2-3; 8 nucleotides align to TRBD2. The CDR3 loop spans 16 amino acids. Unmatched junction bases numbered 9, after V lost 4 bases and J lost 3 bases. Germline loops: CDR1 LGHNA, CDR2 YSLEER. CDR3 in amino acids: CASSRTGRVGTDTQYF. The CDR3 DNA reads TGCGCCAGCAGCCGGACCGGGAGGGTGGGGACAGATACGCAGTATTTT.

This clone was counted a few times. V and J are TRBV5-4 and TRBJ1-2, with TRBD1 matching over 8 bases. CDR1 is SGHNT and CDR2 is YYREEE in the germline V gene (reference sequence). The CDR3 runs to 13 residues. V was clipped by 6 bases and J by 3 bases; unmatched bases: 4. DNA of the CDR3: TGTGCCAGCACCCCGGACAGGGACTATGGCTACACCTTC. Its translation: CASTPDRDYGYTF.

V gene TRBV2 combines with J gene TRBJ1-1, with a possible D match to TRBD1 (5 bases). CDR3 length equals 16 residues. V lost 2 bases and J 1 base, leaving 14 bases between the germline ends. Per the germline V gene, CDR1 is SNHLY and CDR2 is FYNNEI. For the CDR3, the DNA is TGTGCCAGCAGTGAACGGAGCAGGGAGGCGAACACTGAAGCTTTCTTT. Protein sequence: CASSERSREANTEAFF.

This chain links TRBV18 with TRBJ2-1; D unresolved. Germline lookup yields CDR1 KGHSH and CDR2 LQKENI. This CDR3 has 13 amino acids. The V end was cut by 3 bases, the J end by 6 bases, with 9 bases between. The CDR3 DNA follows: TGTGCCAGCTCACCCCCCCCGGTCAATGAGCAGTTCTTC. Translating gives CASSPPPVNEQFF.

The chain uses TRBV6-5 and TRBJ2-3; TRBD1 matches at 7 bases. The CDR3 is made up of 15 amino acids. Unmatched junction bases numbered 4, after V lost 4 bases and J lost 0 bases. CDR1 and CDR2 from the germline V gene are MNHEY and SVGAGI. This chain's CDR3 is CASSSGTASTDTQYF. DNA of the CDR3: TGTGCCAGCAGTTCGGGGACAGCCAGCACAGATACGCAGTATTTT.

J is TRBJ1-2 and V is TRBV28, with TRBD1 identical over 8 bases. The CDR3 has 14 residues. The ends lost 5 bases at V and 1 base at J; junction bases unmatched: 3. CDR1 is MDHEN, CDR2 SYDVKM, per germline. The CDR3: CASSTGGGNYGYTF. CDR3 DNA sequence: TGTGCCAGCAGTACAGGGGGGGGTAACTATGGCTACACCTTC.

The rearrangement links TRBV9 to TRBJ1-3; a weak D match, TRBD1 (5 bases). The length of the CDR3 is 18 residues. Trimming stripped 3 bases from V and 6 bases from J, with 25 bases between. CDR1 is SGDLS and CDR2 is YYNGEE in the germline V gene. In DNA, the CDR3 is TGTGCCAGCAGCGCCCCCTTTGGGAGGGGCCGATCCCAAAACACCATATATTTT. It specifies CASSAPFGRGRSQNTIYF.

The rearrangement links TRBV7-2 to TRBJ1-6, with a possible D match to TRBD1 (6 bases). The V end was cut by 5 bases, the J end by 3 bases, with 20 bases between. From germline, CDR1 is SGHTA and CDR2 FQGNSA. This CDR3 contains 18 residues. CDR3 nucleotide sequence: TGTGCCAGCAGCCCAAGACCGGGGGGCTCAATCTATAATTCACCCCTCCACTTT. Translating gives CASSPRPGGSIYNSPLHF.

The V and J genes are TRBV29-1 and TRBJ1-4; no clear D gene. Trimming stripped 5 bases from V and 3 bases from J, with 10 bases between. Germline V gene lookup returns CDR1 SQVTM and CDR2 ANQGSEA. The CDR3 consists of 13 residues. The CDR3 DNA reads TGCAGCGTTATCGGTCACCCTAATGAAAAACTGTTTTTT. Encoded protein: CSVIGHPNEKLFF.

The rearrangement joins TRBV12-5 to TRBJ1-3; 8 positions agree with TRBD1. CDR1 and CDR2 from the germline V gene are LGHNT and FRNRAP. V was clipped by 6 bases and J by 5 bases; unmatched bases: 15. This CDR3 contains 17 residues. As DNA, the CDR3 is TGTGCTAGTGGACCTGGGAGGGACAGGAACAGGAGAAACACCATATATTTT. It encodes CASGPGRDRNRRNTIYF.

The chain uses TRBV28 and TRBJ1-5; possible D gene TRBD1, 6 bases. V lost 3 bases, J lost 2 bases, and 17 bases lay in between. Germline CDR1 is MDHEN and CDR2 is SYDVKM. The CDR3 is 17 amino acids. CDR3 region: CASSLDLGTQGNQPQHF. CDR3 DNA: TGTGCCAGCAGTTTGGACCTGGGGACACAGGGCAATCAGCCCCAGCATTTT.

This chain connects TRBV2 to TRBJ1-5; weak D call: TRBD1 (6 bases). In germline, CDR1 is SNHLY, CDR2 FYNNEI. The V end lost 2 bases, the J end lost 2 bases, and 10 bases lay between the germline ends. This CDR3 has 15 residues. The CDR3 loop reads CASSELAGGNQPQHF. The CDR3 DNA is TGTGCCAGCAGTGAACTTGCAGGGGGCAATCAGCCCCAGCATTTT.